Described below is a single T cell receptor beta chain sequence and its context. Per the germline V gene, CDR1 is SGHDT and CDR2 is YYEEEE. Trimming pared 5 bases from V and 4 bases from J, leaving 12 bases between. CDR3 size: 14 residues. This sample is drawn from a study of blood T cell repertoires in COVID-19. Study background: Samples representing acute and convalescent COVID-19 were sourced from the United States, Italy and Spain. PBMCs, B-cell-depleted T cells, or T cells were the source of the cDNA or gDNA that made up the material.

Original processing methods: Reference gene primer amplification yielded estimated nucleated cell counts. Produced via immunoSEQ multiplex PCR; TCRdb's table is partial and in-frame only. V, J and clone size are taken as reported in that table, and D and trimming were inferred from the DNA itself. The sample lists under 150,000 clones, approximately 80% seen once, with approximately 7.6% in the top ten. This TCR derives from a man in his 70s with active or convalescent COVID-19. The sample comprised peripheral blood. This chain joins TRBV5-6 and TRBJ1-4; D is perhaps TRBD1 (6 bases). The CDR3 is CASSPDRRNEKLFF. Written as DNA, the CDR3 is TGTGCCAGCAGTCCAGACAGGCGTAATGAAAAACTGTTTTTT.